These 25 T cell receptor beta chains were all obtained from the same sample, sequenced in a study of a mutant IDH1 vaccine in newly diagnosed glioma. Assay used: immunoSEQ multiplex PCR; TCRdb lists only in-frame clones, some missing. The sample includes tens of thousands of clones, more than 85% of them seen just once. The time point: week 5, during vaccination. Mutant IDH1 20-mer peptide, at 300 ug, made up each vaccine dose, with topical imiquimod. These TCRs are of unknown antigen specificity. The sequencing here drew on PBMCs, taken from a glioma patient whose treatment included an IDH1 peptide vaccine. The receptors were gathered from a woman in her forties or fifties with glioma.

The chain couples TRBV19 to TRBJ1-1; maybe TRBD1 (5 bases). The V end lost 1 base, the J end lost 0 bases, and 12 bases lay between the germline ends. This CDR3 has 16 amino acids. The germline CDR1 and CDR2 sequences are LNHDA and SQIVND (reference sequence). CDR3 nucleotides: TGTGCCAGTAGTATAGGGTACAGGATGATGAACACTGAAGCTTTCTTT. Translating gives CASSIGYRMMNTEAFF.

The V call is TRBV27, the J call TRBJ2-7; D remains ambiguous. The ends were cut back, 3 bases at V and 0 bases at J, with 12 bases in the middle. Germline V lookup: CDR1 MNHEY, CDR2 SMNVEV (reference sequence). CDR3 length: 15 residues. CDR3 in DNA: TGTGCCAGCAGTTTTCGGGCCCAGAGCTCCTACGAGCAGTACTTC. Protein sequence: CASSFRAQSSYEQYF.

The V call is TRBV6-5, the J call TRBJ1-4; possibly TRBD1 for D (5 bases). Trimming left V 5 bases short and J 4 bases short, with 14 bases between. This CDR3 is 15 amino acids long. Germline V CDR1 and CDR2: MNHEY, SVGAGI. The CDR3 here is CASSRTGVGNEKLFF. The CDR3 coding sequence is TGTGCCAGCAGTCGCACAGGAGTGGGTAATGAAAAACTGTTTTTT.

V usage is TRBV28 and J usage is TRBJ2-7; TRBD2 agrees at 12 bases. This CDR3 is built from 16 residues. The trim removed 3 bases at V and 0 bases at J, leaving 3 bases unmatched. The V gene's germline CDR1 is MDHEN and CDR2 SYDVKM. CDR3 nucleotides: TGTGCCAGCAGTTTGGGACTAGCGGGCGTCTCCTACGAGCAGTACTTC. This translates into CASSLGLAGVSYEQYF.

This clone was found once. The chain combines TRBV4-1 with TRBJ1-4; D unclear. The V end lost 0 bases, the J end lost 5 bases, and 13 bases lay between the germline ends. Germline V gene data show CDR1 as MGHRA and CDR2 as YSYEKL. The length of the CDR3 is 16 residues. CDR3 sequence: CASSQEIGRINEKLFF. The CDR3 DNA sequence: TGCGCCAGCAGCCAAGAGATCGGAAGGATCAATGAAAAACTGTTTTTT.

This chain uses TRBV13 with TRBJ2-7, with unresolved D. Germline-derived CDR1 and CDR2 are PRHDT and FYEKMQ (reference sequence). This CDR3 comprises 11 residues. V was cut by 1 base and J by 7 bases, with 5 bases left in between. The CDR3 here is CASSLDGEQYF. CDR3 in DNA: TGTGCCAGCAGCTTAGACGGGGAGCAGTACTTC. Looking up the rest from reference TRBV13 and TRBJ2-7 gives the full variable domain: AAGVIQSPRHLIKEKRETATLKCYPIPRHDTVYWYQQGPGQDPQFLISFYEKMQSDKGSIPDRFSAQQFSDYHSELNMSSLELGDSALYFCASSLDGEQYFGPGTRLTVT.

This sequence joins TRBV27 and TRBJ2-7, with D uncertain. V lost 4 bases and J lost 3, with 7 bases in between. The length of the CDR3 is 12 residues. From germline, CDR1 is MNHEY and CDR2 SMNVEV (reference sequence). This CDR3 reads CASSSSRYEQYF. In DNA form, the CDR3 reads TGTGCCAGCAGTTCCTCCCGCTACGAGCAGTACTTC.

The rearrangement joins TRBV11-2 to TRBJ2-2, with TRBD2 matching 9 bases. CDR1 is SGHAT, CDR2 FQNNGV, per germline. The CDR3 length is 18 residues. The J segment lost 1 base and the V segment lost 1 base, leaving 7 bases of the junction unmatched. In nucleotides, the CDR3 is TGTGCCAGCAGCTTAGCTTGGCCACTAGCGGGGAACACCGGGGAGCTGTTTTTT. This codes for CASSLAWPLAGNTGELFF.

The chain couples TRBV30 to TRBJ2-1; D unclear. Trimming took off 0 bases at V and 9 bases at J, with 12 bases between the two ends. This CDR3 has 13 residues. Germline CDR1 GTSNPN, CDR2 SVGIG (reference sequence). In nucleotides, the CDR3 is TGTGCCTGGAGTGTACGGCCCAAGGGTGAGCAGTTCTTC. It yields the protein CAWSVRPKGEQFF. Combining the CDR3 with reference TRBV30 and TRBJ2-1 gives the whole variable domain SQTIHQWPATLVQPVGSPLSLECTVEGTSNPNLYWYRQAAGRGLQLLFYSVGIGQISSEVPQNLSASRPQDRQFILSSKKLLLSDSGFYLCAWSVRPKGEQFFGPGTRLTVL.

J is TRBJ2-7 and V is TRBV7-9; no clear D. The CDR3 extends over 15 amino acids. Trimming left V 1 base short and J 4 bases short, with 14 bases between. Looked up from germline, CDR1 is SEHNR and CDR2 is FQNEAQ (reference sequence). CDR3 residues: CASSLVVTTSYEQYF. Written as DNA, the CDR3 is TGTGCCAGCAGCTTAGTAGTTACTACATCATACGAGCAGTACTTC.

The genes are TRBV5-1 and TRBJ2-7; possibly TRBD1 for D (7 bases). Trimming left V 4 bases short and J 5 bases short, with 16 bases between. The germline gives CDR1 SGHRS, CDR2 YFSETQ. This CDR3 is built from 14 residues. This chain's CDR3 is CASSLRQGGDEQYF. The CDR3 DNA follows: TGCGCCAGCAGCCTCAGACAGGGCGGGGACGAGCAGTACTTC.

The V and J genes are TRBV19 and TRBJ2-5; tentatively, D is TRBD2 (5 bases). The CDR3 length is 15 residues. Deletions cut 5 bases from V and 5 bases from J, with 18 bases between. The germline CDR1 and CDR2 sequences are LNHDA and SQIVND (reference sequence). The CDR3 here is CASSFPEDGWETQYF. CDR3 sequence (DNA): TGTGCCAGTAGTTTCCCGGAGGACGGGTGGGAGACCCAGTACTTC.

The V gene is TRBV5-1, the J gene TRBJ2-3, with D unresolved. Germline V lookup: CDR1 SGHRS, CDR2 YFSETQ. V was pared by 0 bases and J by 0 bases, with 5 bases between. The CDR3 length is 14 residues. The CDR3 spells CASSLDLSTDTQYF. The CDR3 region has the DNA TGCGCCAGCAGCTTGGACCTTAGCACAGATACGCAGTATTTT. Looking up the rest from reference TRBV5-1 and TRBJ2-3 gives the full variable domain: KAGVTQTPRYLIKTRGQQVTLSCSPISGHRSVSWYQQTPGQGLQFLFEYFSETQRNKGNFPGRFSGRQFSNSRSEMNVSTLELGDSALYLCASSLDLSTDTQYFGPGTRLTVL.

This clone was detected only once. This chain links TRBV5-1 with TRBJ1-3; 7 bases are a match to TRBD1. Germline trimming cut 2 bases from V and 4 bases from J; bases unmatched to any gene: 9. Per the germline V gene, CDR1 is SGHRS and CDR2 is YFSETQ. The CDR3 length is 16 residues. The CDR3 is CASSLRSGGDGNTIYF. CDR3 sequence (DNA): TGCGCCAGCAGCTTACGCTCAGGGGGGGACGGAAACACCATATATTTT. Full variable domain (rest looked up from reference TRBV5-1 and TRBJ1-3): KAGVTQTPRYLIKTRGQQVTLSCSPISGHRSVSWYQQTPGQGLQFLFEYFSETQRNKGNFPGRFSGRQFSNSRSEMNVSTLELGDSALYLCASSLRSGGDGNTIYFGEGSWLTVV.

V usage is TRBV2 and J usage is TRBJ2-1, with 9 bases fitting TRBD1. Germline loops: CDR1 SNHLY, CDR2 FYNNEI. J lost 16 bases, V lost 3 bases, and 10 bases had no gene match. The CDR3 loop spans 13 amino acids. The CDR3 coding sequence is TGTGCCAGCAGTGAGGTACACAGGGGGCTCGGATTCTTC. It translates to CASSEVHRGLGFF.

The chain joins TRBV27 to TRBJ2-7; 9 nucleotides align to TRBD1. CDR1 is MNHEY and CDR2 is SMNVEV in the germline V gene (reference sequence). The CDR3 consists of 15 residues. With 5 bases clipped from V and 6 bases from J, the junction kept 11 bases outside the gene matches. The CDR3 sequence is CASSNAHGTGSEQYF. The CDR3 region has the DNA TGTGCCAGCAGTAACGCCCATGGGACAGGGTCCGAGCAGTACTTC.

V usage is TRBV9 and J usage is TRBJ2-5, with D tentatively TRBD2 (7 bases). In germline, CDR1 is SGDLS, CDR2 YYNGEE. CDR3 size: 14 residues. Trimming left V 1 base short and J 5 bases short, with 12 bases between. For the CDR3, the DNA is TGTGCCAGCAGCGTAAGGGGGGGAGGCGAGACCCAGTACTTC. It translates to CASSVRGGGETQYF.

CDR3 DNA: TGTGCCACCAGCAGAGACCCCGGGACAACGAACTATGGCTACACCTTC. Protein product: CATSRDPGTTNYGYTF. The chain has TRBV15 and TRBJ1-2; D may be TRBD1 (6 bases). Trimming cost V 0 bases and J 2 bases, with 13 bases left between them. Germline CDR1 LNHNV, CDR2 YYDKDF (reference sequence). This CDR3 contains 16 residues.

V usage is TRBV29-1 and J usage is TRBJ2-1; 11 positions match TRBD2. The CDR3 spans 17 residues. Germline CDR1 SQVTM, CDR2 ANQGSEA. The V segment lost 1 base and the J segment 4 bases; nucleotides outside the gene matches: 9. The CDR3 here is CSVEGETSGRGYNEQFF. The CDR3 DNA is TGCAGCGTTGAAGGCGAAACTAGCGGGAGAGGGTACAATGAGCAGTTCTTC.

V and J are TRBV7-3 and TRBJ1-1; the D gene is possibly TRBD1 (5 bases). The length of the CDR3 is 15 residues. Germline values: CDR1 SGHTA, CDR2 FQGTGA. Trimming removed 0 bases at V and 4 bases at J, with 12 bases between. The DNA of the CDR3 is TGTGCCAGCAGCTTAACTCCGGGTGGGACCACTGAAGCTTTCTTT. Residues: CASSLTPGGTTEAFF. The entire variable domain, with the rest obtained from reference TRBV7-3 and TRBJ1-1, is as follows: GAGVSQTPSNKVTEKGKYVELRCDPISGHTALYWYRQSLGQGPEFLIYFQGTGAADDSGLPNDRFFAVRPEGSVSTLKIQRTERGDSAVYLCASSLTPGGTTEAFFGQGTRLTVV.

The chain has TRBV5-1 and TRBJ2-7; TRBD1 agrees at 10 bases. The CDR3 is 14 amino acids. J was trimmed by 4 bases and V by 4 bases; bases with no gene match: 5. Per the germline V gene, CDR1 is SGHRS and CDR2 is YFSETQ. CDR3 sequence (DNA): TGCGCCAGCAGCCCCAGACAGGGGGCTTACGAGCAGTACTTC. It codes for CASSPRQGAYEQYF.

The rearrangement links TRBV28 to TRBJ1-5; tentative D call: TRBD1 (5 bases). CDR3 length equals 13 residues. V was cut by 5 bases and J by 2 bases, with 7 bases left in between. Germline V gene sequence: CDR1 MDHEN, CDR2 SYDVKM. CDR3 sequence reads: CASSIQGNQPQHF. CDR3 in DNA: TGTGCCAGCAGTATACAGGGCAATCAGCCCCAGCATTTT.

V gene TRBV19 combines with J gene TRBJ2-7, with D possibly TRBD1 on 6 matching bases. Germline V gene lookup returns CDR1 LNHDA and CDR2 SQIVND (reference sequence). The CDR3 has 17 amino acids. Trimming removed 0 bases at V and 3 bases at J, with 18 bases between. DNA for the CDR3: TGTGCCAGTAGTATAGATCTTTATCGGGACAAGTACTACGAGCAGTACTTC. Protein sequence: CASSIDLYRDKYYEQYF.

The chain is built from TRBV28 and TRBJ1-2, with 8 bases matching TRBD1. The CDR3 length is 13 residues. J was trimmed by 5 bases and V by 3 bases; bases with no gene match: 2. In germline, CDR1 is MDHEN, CDR2 SYDVKM. DNA of the CDR3: TGTGCCAGCAGTTTGCGACAGGGGTATGGCTACACCTTC. Encoded protein: CASSLRQGYGYTF.

The chain couples TRBV5-8 to TRBJ1-1; the D gene is possibly TRBD1 (5 bases). This CDR3 comprises 14 residues. Per germline, CDR1 SGHTS and CDR2 YDEGEE. V was shortened by 3 bases and J by 6 bases, with 15 bases between the two germline ends. CDR3 sequence: CASSSVPGYAEAFF. The CDR3 DNA reads TGTGCCAGCAGCTCCGTTCCAGGGTACGCTGAAGCTTTCTTT. The full variable domain, in which reference TRBV5-8 and TRBJ1-1 provide the parts outside the CDR3, is EAGVTQSPTHLIKTRGQQATLRCSPISGHTSVYWYQQALGLGLQFLLWYDEGEERNRGNFPPRFSGRQFPNYSSELNVNALELEDSALYLCASSSVPGYAEAFFGQGTRLTVV.